The T cell receptor beta chain under discussion was sequenced for a study of cytomegalovirus exposure and HLA in healthy donors. Study-wide findings and caveats: In vitro experiments confirmed that a few CMV-associated chains were specific for CMV antigens. There were some public TCRs occurring in many donors, but most TCR sequences were rare.

For this clone: Its antigen is unknown.

Germline loops: CDR1 MNHNS, CDR2 SASEGT. The CDR3 runs 17 residues. The V segment lost 4 bases and the J segment 1 base; nucleotides outside the gene matches: 8. Amplification used 60 Vbeta primers and 13 Jbeta primers. Profiling relied on immunoSEQ multiplex PCR, and the TCRdb table lists in-frame clones only, not all of them. The table lists roughly 100,000 clones, roughly 80% of them singletons. The TCR sequence derives from a man in his forties in good health and CMV-seronegative. The sample was PBMCs. The chain combines TRBV6-1 with TRBJ2-2, with TRBD1 matching 8 bases. CDR3 amino acids: CASSGRSGGLNTGELFF. The CDR3 DNA sequence: TGTGCCAGCAGTGGCCGATCAGGGGGCCTGAACACCGGGGAGCTGTTTTTT.